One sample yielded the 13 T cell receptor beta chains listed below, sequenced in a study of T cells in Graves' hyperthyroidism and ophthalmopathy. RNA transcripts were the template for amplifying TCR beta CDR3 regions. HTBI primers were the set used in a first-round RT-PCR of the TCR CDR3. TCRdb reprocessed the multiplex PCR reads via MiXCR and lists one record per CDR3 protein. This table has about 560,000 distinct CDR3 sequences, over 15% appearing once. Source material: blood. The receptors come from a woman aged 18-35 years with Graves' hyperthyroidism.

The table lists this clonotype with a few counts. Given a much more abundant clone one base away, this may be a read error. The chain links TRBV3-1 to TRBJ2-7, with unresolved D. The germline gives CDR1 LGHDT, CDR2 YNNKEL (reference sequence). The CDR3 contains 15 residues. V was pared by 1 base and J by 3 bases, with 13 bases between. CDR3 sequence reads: CASSQAGWNGYEQYF. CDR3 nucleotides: TGTGCCAGCAGCCAAGCCGGGTGGAACGGCTACGAGCAGTACTTC.

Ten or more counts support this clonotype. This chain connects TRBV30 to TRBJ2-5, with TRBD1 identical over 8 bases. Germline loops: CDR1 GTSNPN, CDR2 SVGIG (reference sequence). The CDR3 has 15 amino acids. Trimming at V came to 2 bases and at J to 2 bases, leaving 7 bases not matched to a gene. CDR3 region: CAWSSADREQETQYF. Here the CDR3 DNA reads TGTGCCTGGAGTAGCGCGGACAGGGAACAAGAGACCCAGTACTTC.

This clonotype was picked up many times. The CDR3 sequence: CASRGTGGYTEAFF. The CDR3 DNA reads as TGTGCCAGCAGGGGGACAGGGGGATACACTGAAGCTTTCTTT. The chain has TRBV6-2 or TRBV6-3 and TRBJ1-1, with TRBD1 identical over 11 bases. Germline-derived CDR1 and CDR2 are MNHEY and SVGEGT. V shed 6 bases and J 3 bases; nucleotides not matched to a gene: 3. The CDR3 spans 14 residues.

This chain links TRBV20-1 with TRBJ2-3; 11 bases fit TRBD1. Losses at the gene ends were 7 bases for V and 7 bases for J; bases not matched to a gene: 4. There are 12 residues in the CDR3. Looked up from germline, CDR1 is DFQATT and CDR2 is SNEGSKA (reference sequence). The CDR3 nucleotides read TGCAGTGTTGGACAGGGGGCCTATACGCAGTATTTT. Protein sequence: CSVGQGAYTQYF.

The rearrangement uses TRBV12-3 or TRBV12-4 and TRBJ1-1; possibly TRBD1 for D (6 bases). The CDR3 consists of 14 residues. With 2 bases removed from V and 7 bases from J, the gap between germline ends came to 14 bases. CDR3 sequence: CASSLLDGGGEAFF. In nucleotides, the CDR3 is TGTGCCAGCAGTTTACTTGACGGGGGCGGTGAAGCTTTCTTT.

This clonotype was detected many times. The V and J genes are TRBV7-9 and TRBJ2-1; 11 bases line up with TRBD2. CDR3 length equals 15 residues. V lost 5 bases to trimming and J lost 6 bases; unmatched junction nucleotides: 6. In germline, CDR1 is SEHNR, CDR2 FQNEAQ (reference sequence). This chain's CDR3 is CASSAVAGGFNEQFF. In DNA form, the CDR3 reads TGTGCCAGCAGCGCCGTAGCGGGGGGGTTCAATGAGCAGTTCTTC.

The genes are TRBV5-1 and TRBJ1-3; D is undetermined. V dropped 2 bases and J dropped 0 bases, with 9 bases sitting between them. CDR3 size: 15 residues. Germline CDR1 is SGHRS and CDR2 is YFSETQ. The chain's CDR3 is CASSFSGFSGNTIYF. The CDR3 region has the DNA TGCGCCAGCAGCTTTTCGGGGTTCTCTGGAAACACCATATATTTT.

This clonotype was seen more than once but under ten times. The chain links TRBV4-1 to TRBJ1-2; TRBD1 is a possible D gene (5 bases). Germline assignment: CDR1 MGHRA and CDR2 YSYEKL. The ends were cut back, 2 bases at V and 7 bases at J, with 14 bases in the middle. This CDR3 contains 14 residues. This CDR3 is CASSQPYADSGYTF. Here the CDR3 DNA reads TGCGCCAGCAGCCAACCTTACGCCGACAGTGGCTACACCTTC.

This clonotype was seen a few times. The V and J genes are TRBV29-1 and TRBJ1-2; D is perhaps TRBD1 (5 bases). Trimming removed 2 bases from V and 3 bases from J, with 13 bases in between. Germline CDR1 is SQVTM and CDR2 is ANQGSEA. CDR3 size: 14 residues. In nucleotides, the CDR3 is TGCAGCGTTGAAATGACAGAGCCAGACTATGGCTACACCTTC. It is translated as CSVEMTEPDYGYTF.

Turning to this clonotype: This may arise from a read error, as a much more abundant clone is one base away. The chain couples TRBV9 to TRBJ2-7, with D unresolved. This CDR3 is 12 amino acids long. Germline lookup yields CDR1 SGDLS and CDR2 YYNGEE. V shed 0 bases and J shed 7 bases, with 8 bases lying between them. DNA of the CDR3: TGTGCCAGCAGCGTAGATGCTAGTGAGCAGTACTTC. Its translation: CASSVDASEQYF.

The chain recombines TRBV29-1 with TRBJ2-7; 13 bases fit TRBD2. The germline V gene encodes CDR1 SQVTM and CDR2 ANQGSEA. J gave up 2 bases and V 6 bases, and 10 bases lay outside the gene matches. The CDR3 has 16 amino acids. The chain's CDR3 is CSVQLGLAGVPYEQYF. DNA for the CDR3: TGCAGCGTGCAACTCGGACTAGCGGGGGTCCCCTACGAGCAGTACTTC.

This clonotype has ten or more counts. The chain's CDR3 is CASSRSETGELFF. CDR3 coding DNA: TGTGCCAGCAGCCGGTCGGAAACCGGGGAGCTGTTTTTT. The chain is built from TRBV3-1 and TRBJ2-2; D is undetermined. Trimming cost V 4 bases and J 5 bases, with 8 bases left between them. The CDR3 is made up of 13 amino acids. Germline V gene data show CDR1 as LGHDT and CDR2 as YNNKEL (reference sequence).

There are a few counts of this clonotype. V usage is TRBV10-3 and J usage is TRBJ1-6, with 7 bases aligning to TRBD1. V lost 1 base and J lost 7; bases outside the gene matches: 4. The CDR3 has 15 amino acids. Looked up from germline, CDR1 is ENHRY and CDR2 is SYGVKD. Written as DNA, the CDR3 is TGTGCCATCAGTGAGTGGGGGACAGTGAATTCACCCCTCCACTTT. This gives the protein CAISEWGTVNSPLHF.